This TCR beta chain was obtained from a study of blood T cell repertoires in COVID-19. The table came from immunoSEQ multiplex PCR; TCRdb's copy has only in-frame clones and leaves some out. The sample includes 100,000 to 150,000 clones, about four fifths seen only once; the top ten take 5.5% to 6.5%. Germline V gene data show CDR1 as SGHRS and CDR2 as YFSETQ. V was pared by 2 bases and J by 5 bases, with 3 bases of the junction left unmatched. The CDR3 runs to 15 residues. The rearrangement links TRBV5-1 to TRBJ2-2, with 10 bases identical to TRBD2. This sequence was found in a man aged 80 or over with active or convalescent COVID-19. The sequencing input was peripheral blood. The CDR3 DNA reads as TGCGCCAGCAGCTTCCCAGCGGGGGGGACCGGGGAGCTGTTTTTT. Amino acids: CASSFPAGGTGELFF.